The 11 T cell receptor beta chains presented below share a single source sample, sequenced in a study of blood T cell repertoires in COVID-19. Measured with immunoSEQ multiplex PCR; TCRdb has only the in-frame clones, and not every one. The data show fewer than 150,000 clones, 75% to 90% seen once. The sample consisted of peripheral blood. The receptors come from a woman of 80 years or more with acute or convalescent COVID-19.

This clone was observed a few times. The chain uses TRBV5-6 and TRBJ2-2; D unresolved. Germline lookup yields CDR1 SGHDT and CDR2 YYEEEE. The length of the CDR3 is 15 residues. Between the trimmed V and J ends, which lost 1 base and 3 bases, there was a span of 10 bases. In DNA form, the CDR3 reads TGTGCCAGCAGCTTGAACAGACAATACACCGGGGAGCTGTTTTTT. Encoded protein: CASSLNRQYTGELFF.

The rearrangement links TRBV27 to TRBJ2-7; TRBD1 matches 8 bases. The CDR3 totals 13 residues. V gave up 9 bases and J gave up 1 base; unmatched junction bases: 5. Germline V gene data show CDR1 as MNHEY and CDR2 as SMNVEV (reference sequence). The CDR3 DNA sequence: TGTGCCAGTAAACGGACAGGGTCCTACGAGCAGTACTTC. Its translation: CASKRTGSYEQYF.

The chain employs TRBV3-1 (or the pseudogene TRBV3-2) and TRBJ2-3; 10 nucleotides align to TRBD2. The CDR3 runs 17 residues. After removal of 0 bases from V and 6 bases from J, the junction contained 9 bases not matched to a gene. The germline V gene encodes CDR1 LGHDT and CDR2 YNNKEL (reference sequence). The CDR3 bases are TGTGCCAGCAGCCAAGAGCTACTAGCGGGGCTAAGTGATACGCAGTATTTT. Its translation: CASSQELLAGLSDTQYF.

J is TRBJ1-2 and V is TRBV6-6; D gene unclear. Germline V gene data show CDR1 as MNHNY and CDR2 as SVGAGI (reference sequence). The V end lost 0 bases, the J end lost 0 bases, and 5 bases lay between the germline ends. The CDR3 loop spans 14 amino acids. The CDR3 region is CASSYSRANYGYTF. CDR3 nucleotide sequence: TGTGCCAGCAGTTACTCTCGGGCTAACTATGGCTACACCTTC.

This clone has more than one count but fewer than ten. The chain couples TRBV12-3 or TRBV12-4 to TRBJ2-7; D is perhaps TRBD1 (6 bases). V lost 5 bases, J lost 3 bases, and 11 bases lay in between. There are 13 residues in the CDR3. In DNA form, the CDR3 reads TGTGCCAGCAGTCAGGGGTGGGTCTACGAGCAGTACTTC. Translated, it gives CASSQGWVYEQYF.

The chain joins TRBV28 to TRBJ2-5, with 10 bases identical to TRBD2. Germline V CDR1 and CDR2: MDHEN, SYDVKM. V was pared by 4 bases and J by 1 base, with 6 bases of the junction left unmatched. CDR3 length: 16 residues. The CDR3 DNA sequence: TGTGCCAGCAGTTCCACCCGGACTAGCGGCCAAGAGACCCAGTACTTC. Encoded protein: CASSSTRTSGQETQYF.

CDR3 residues: CASLAQASGTTDTQYF. CDR3 nucleotide sequence: TGCGCCAGCCTGGCGCAGGCTAGCGGGACCACAGATACGCAGTATTTT. The rearrangement uses TRBV10-2 and TRBJ2-3, with 9 bases matching TRBD2. The CDR3 totals 16 residues. The germline gives CDR1 WSHSY, CDR2 SAAADI. The V gene end was trimmed by 8 bases and the J gene end by 2 bases; junction bases not matched to a gene: 11.

This chain links TRBV12-2 with TRBJ2-1; no DNA check was done on the table's D call, TRBD2. TRBV12-2 is given as a pseudogene. This CDR3 is built from 16 residues. CDR3 in DNA: TGTGCAAGTCGCTTAGTTCTAGCGGGAGTACTCAATGAGCAGTTCTTC. Amino acid sequence: CASRLVLAGVLNEQFF.

V gene TRBV4-1 combines with J gene TRBJ2-5; perhaps TRBD2 as D (6 bases). Germline assignment: CDR1 MGHRA and CDR2 YSYEKL. This CDR3 is built from 15 residues. V was pared by 3 bases and J by 5 bases, with 16 bases between. In nucleotides, the CDR3 is TGCGCCAGCAGCCACAGACGGGGACTTCAGGAGACCCAGTACTTC. It encodes CASSHRRGLQETQYF.

The chain has TRBV9 and TRBJ1-4, with TRBD1 identical over 10 bases. V trimming: 3 bases; J trimming: 8 bases; junction bases outside the gene matches: 10. Germline loops: CDR1 SGDLS, CDR2 YYNGEE. The CDR3 is made up of 16 amino acids. For the CDR3, the DNA is TGTGCCAGCAGCGACTCTAGACAGGGGGCGGGAGAAAAACTGTTTTTT. Translation: CASSDSRQGAGEKLFF.

This clone was seen only once. V is TRBV5-1 and J is TRBJ1-1; D may be TRBD1 (5 bases). Looked up from germline, CDR1 is SGHRS and CDR2 is YFSETQ. CDR3 length equals 15 residues. V lost 4 bases and J 1 base, leaving 14 bases between the germline ends. The CDR3 nucleotides read TGCGCCAGCAGCGGAAGGGTCACAGGGAACACTGAAGCTTTCTTT. It is translated as CASSGRVTGNTEAFF.